This T cell receptor (beta chain) came from a study of blood T cell repertoires in COVID-19. Assay used: immunoSEQ multiplex PCR; TCRdb lists only in-frame clones, some missing. Of 140,000 to 150,000 clones listed, approximately 80% were seen once; the top ten hold around 3.8%. The receptor was derived from a man aged 70-80 years who had recovered from COVID-19. The sequenced material came from peripheral blood.

CDR3 coding DNA: TGTGCCAGCAGTTTAGCGGGAGTTACCTACAATGAGCAGTTCTTC. Its translation: CASSLAGVTYNEQFF. This chain links TRBV6-2 or TRBV6-3 with TRBJ2-1, with 9 bases lining up with TRBD2. Germline V gene lookup returns CDR1 MNHEY and CDR2 SVGEGT. This CDR3 spans 15 amino acids. The V and J ends lost 4 bases and 2 bases, in that order; junction bases with no gene match: 3.